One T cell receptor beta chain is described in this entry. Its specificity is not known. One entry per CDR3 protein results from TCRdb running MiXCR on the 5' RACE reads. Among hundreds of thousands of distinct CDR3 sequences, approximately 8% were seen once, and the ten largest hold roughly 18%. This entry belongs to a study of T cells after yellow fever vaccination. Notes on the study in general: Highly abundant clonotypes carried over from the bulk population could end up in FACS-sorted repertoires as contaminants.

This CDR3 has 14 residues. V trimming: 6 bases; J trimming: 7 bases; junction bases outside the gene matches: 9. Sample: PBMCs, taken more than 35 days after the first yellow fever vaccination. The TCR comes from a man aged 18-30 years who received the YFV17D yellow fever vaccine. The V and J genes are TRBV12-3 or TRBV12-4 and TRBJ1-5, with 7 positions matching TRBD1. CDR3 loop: CASSAGGTDQPQHF. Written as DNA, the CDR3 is TGTGCCAGCAGCGCAGGGGGGACGGACCAGCCCCAGCATTTT.